This T cell receptor beta chain was captured by sequencing in a study of blood T cell repertoires in COVID-19. Overall study: From the United States, Italy and Spain came samples of acute and convalescent COVID-19. Sources were T cells, B-cell-depleted T cells, or PBMCs; the material itself was cDNA or gDNA.

This clone was recorded only once. Original methodology: How many nucleated cells were present was estimated from reference gene primer amplification. Only in-frame clones appear in the TCRdb table, and some are missing; sequencing was by immunoSEQ multiplex PCR. V, J and clone size were drawn from that table, and D and trimming were deduced from the DNA. The repertoire holds 150,000 to 200,000 clones, with about four fifths as singletons. The germline V gene encodes CDR1 MNHEY and CDR2 SMNVEV (reference sequence). The V end lost 11 bases, the J end lost 4 bases, and 2 bases lay between the germline ends. There are 9 residues in the CDR3.

The J gene is TRBJ1-4, the V gene TRBV27; D is unresolved. The clonotype was recovered from an elderly woman with acute or convalescent COVID-19. Specimen: peripheral blood. CDR3 bases: TGTGCCCTTAATGAAAAACTGTTTTTT. Protein: CALNEKLFF.